A single sample is the source of the 8 T cell receptor beta chains below, sequenced in a study of shared T cell receptors in the human thymus. TCRdb keeps only in-frame clones here, not all; method: immunoSEQ multiplex PCR. This sample has over 350,000 clones, with 85% to 95% found just once. The sequenced sample was thymocytes. The receptors originated from a human donor.

This clone was found once. The rearrangement links TRBV5-4 to TRBJ2-5; 7 nucleotides match TRBD1. J lost 3 bases, V lost 3 bases, and 8 bases had no gene match. Germline CDR1 is SGHNT and CDR2 is YYREEE (reference sequence). The CDR3 runs to 15 residues. The CDR3 coding sequence is TGTGCCAGCAGCTCGCGAGGGGGCAAAGAAGAGACCCAGTACTTC. This sequence encodes CASSSRGGKEETQYF. The full variable domain, with the rest looked up from reference TRBV5-4 and TRBJ2-5, is ETGVTQSPTHLIKTRGQQVTLRCSSQSGHNTVSWYQQALGQGPQFIFQYYREEENGRGNFPPRFSGLQFPNYSSELNVNALELDDSALYLCASSSRGGKEETQYFGPGTRLLVL.

V gene TRBV4-1 combines with J gene TRBJ1-1; possibly TRBD1 for D (5 bases). V gave up 2 bases and J gave up 0 bases, with 13 bases separating them. Germline CDR1 reads MGHRA; CDR2 reads YSYEKL. CDR3 length: 16 residues. CDR3 DNA: TGCGCCAGCAGCCAAAGTCAGGGCGTTATGAACACTGAAGCTTTCTTT. As protein: CASSQSQGVMNTEAFF.

The V gene is TRBV5-4, the J gene TRBJ2-5, with D perhaps TRBD1 (6 bases). The J call may be in error: the DNA end matches TRBJ2-7 better. Germline V gene lookup returns CDR1 SGHNT and CDR2 YYREEE (reference sequence). The CDR3 runs to 15 residues. The CDR3 loop reads CASSLEQGRGYEQYF. The CDR3 DNA is TGTGCCAGCAGCTTGGAACAGGGCAGGGGTTACGAGCAGTACTTC.

The chain links TRBV7-9 to TRBJ2-6; D is possibly TRBD1 or TRBD2 (6 bases each). Germline CDR1 and CDR2: SEHNR and FQNEAQ (reference sequence). V was clipped by 4 bases and J by 1 base, with 14 bases between them. The CDR3 extends over 17 amino acids. CDR3 sequence reads: CASSSPGGLSGANVLTF. CDR3 nucleotides: TGTGCCAGCAGCTCCCCCGGGGGCCTGTCTGGGGCCAACGTCCTGACTTTC.

The chain employs TRBV27 and TRBJ1-5; D is unresolved. Trimming stripped 4 bases from V and 4 bases from J, with 20 bases between. The CDR3 spans 17 residues. Looked up from germline, CDR1 is MNHEY and CDR2 is SMNVEV (reference sequence). For the CDR3, the DNA is TGTGCCAGCAGTTCCTCCGCGGAACCCGGAGGGAATCAGCCCCAGCATTTT. Its translation: CASSSSAEPGGNQPQHF.

V is TRBV20-1 and J is TRBJ1-1, with D uncertain. CDR3 length equals 11 residues. V shed 6 bases and J shed 1 base, with 6 bases lying between them. The germline CDR1 and CDR2 sequences are DFQATT and SNEGSKA (reference sequence). The CDR3 region is CSADTNTEAFF. As DNA, the CDR3 is TGCAGTGCCGACACGAACACTGAAGCTTTCTTT.

The chain couples TRBV30 to TRBJ1-5; D uncertain. The length of the CDR3 is 13 residues. Trimming left V 0 bases short and J 4 bases short, with 7 bases between. The germline CDR1 and CDR2 sequences are GTSNPN and SVGIG (reference sequence). As DNA, the CDR3 is TGTGCCTGGAGTGTACGTGGGAATCAGCCCCAGCATTTT. Protein: CAWSVRGNQPQHF.

This clone was seen once. The genes are TRBV10-2 and TRBJ1-2; no firm D call. The CDR3 spans 13 residues. Germline V lookup: CDR1 WSHSY, CDR2 SAAADI. Deletions cut 2 bases from V and 8 bases from J, with 12 bases between. The CDR3 reads CASSEPYSGGYTF. The CDR3 nucleotides are TGCGCCAGCAGTGAGCCCTACAGCGGCGGCTACACCTTC.